What follows are 22 T cell receptor beta chains derived from one specimen sequenced in a study of T cells after yellow fever vaccination. TCRdb ran MiXCR on the 5' RACE reads and lists one entry per CDR3 protein. Altogether some 130,000 distinct CDR3 sequences are present, about 7% being singletons, with the ten largest covering more than 0.6%. The sequenced sample was CD4+ T cells sorted from PBMCs, obtained 10 days after the yellow fever booster vaccination. These receptors were obtained from a man between 25 and 39 years old who received the YFV17D yellow fever vaccine.

This clonotype was recorded at least ten times. The chain links TRBV7-2 to TRBJ2-2, with 12 bases aligning to TRBD2. Trimming at V came to 4 bases and at J to 7 bases, leaving 10 bases not matched to a gene. Germline assignment: CDR1 SGHTA and CDR2 FQGNSA. The CDR3 consists of 17 residues. DNA for the CDR3: TGTGCCAGCAGCTCGGCTAGACTAGCGGGAGTGGACGGGGAGCTGTTTTTT. Translating gives CASSSARLAGVDGELFF.

This clonotype was seen ten or more times. V usage is TRBV10-3 and J usage is TRBJ2-7, with 8 bases that match TRBD2. This CDR3 contains 14 residues. Per germline, CDR1 ENHRY and CDR2 SYGVKD. The junction had 4 bases not matched to a gene; V was cut back by 3 bases and J by 3 bases. CDR3 amino acids: CAISELAELYEQYF. The CDR3 bases are TGTGCCATCAGTGAACTAGCGGAGCTCTACGAGCAGTACTTC.

The chain couples TRBV30 to TRBJ2-3; no definite D call. Germline V lookup: CDR1 GTSNPN, CDR2 SVGIG (reference sequence). CDR3 length: 15 residues. V lost 2 bases and J lost 7, with 19 bases in between. The CDR3 DNA is TGTGCCTGGAGTCCCCGCGGCAACCTCCAGTATACGCAGTATTTT. Translated, it gives CAWSPRGNLQYTQYF.

There are many counts of this clonotype. The V and J genes are TRBV12-3 or TRBV12-4 and TRBJ1-1; D unresolved. V was trimmed by 3 bases and J by 8 bases, leaving 7 bases between them. This CDR3 comprises 11 residues. CDR3 nucleotide sequence: TGTGCCAGCAGTTTTTGGACGGAAGCTTTCTTT. This codes for CASSFWTEAFF.

The table lists this clonotype with a few counts. The chain uses TRBV5-1 and TRBJ2-7, with D perhaps matching TRBD1 (6 bases). This CDR3 has 16 amino acids. V was trimmed by 2 bases and J by 6 bases, leaving 21 bases between them. Per the germline V gene, CDR1 is SGHRS and CDR2 is YFSETQ. CDR3 nucleotide sequence: TGCGCCAGCAGCTTCACCAGCACAAGGCTGGGGGCCGAGCAGTACTTC. It specifies CASSFTSTRLGAEQYF.

This clonotype occurred a few times. The chain combines TRBV7-2 with TRBJ2-7, with a possible D match to TRBD2 (6 bases). The V and J ends lost 5 bases and 4 bases respectively, with 15 bases between them. This CDR3 comprises 14 residues. CDR1 is SGHTA and CDR2 is FQGNSA in the germline V gene. DNA of the CDR3: TGTGCCAGCAGCACCTTCGGGCTAGCGTACGAGCAGTACTTC. Residues: CASSTFGLAYEQYF. The entire variable domain, with the rest obtained from reference TRBV7-2 and TRBJ2-7, is as follows: GAGVSQSPSNKVTEKGKDVELRCDPISGHTALYWYRQSLGQGLEFLIYFQGNSAPDKSGLPSDRFSAERTGGSVSTLTIQRTQQEDSAVYLCASSTFGLAYEQYFGPGTRLTVT.

This clonotype was counted ten times or more. The genes are TRBV7-2 and TRBJ1-4; tentatively, D is TRBD1 (6 bases). The germline V and J ends were trimmed by 2 bases and 0 bases, with 16 bases remaining between them. There are 18 residues in the CDR3. Germline V gene sequence: CDR1 SGHTA, CDR2 FQGNSA. The CDR3 spells CASSLWAAGVATNEKLFF. CDR3 sequence (DNA): TGTGCCAGCAGCTTATGGGCTGCAGGGGTTGCAACTAATGAAAAACTGTTTTTT. Full variable domain (missing parts from reference TRBV7-2 and TRBJ1-4): GAGVSQSPSNKVTEKGKDVELRCDPISGHTALYWYRQSLGQGLEFLIYFQGNSAPDKSGLPSDRFSAERTGGSVSTLTIQRTQQEDSAVYLCASSLWAAGVATNEKLFFGSGTQLSVL.

Many counts were recorded for this clonotype. The chain links TRBV18 to TRBJ2-7; TRBD2 aligns across 7 bases. CDR1 is KGHSH, CDR2 LQKENI, per germline. This CDR3 spans 14 amino acids. V shed 5 bases, J shed 2 bases, and the junction held 6 bases outside the gene matches. In nucleotides, the CDR3 is TGTGCCAGCTCAAACAGGCTAGCGGCCTACGAGCAGTACTTC. Protein sequence: CASSNRLAAYEQYF. The whole variable domain, remainder taken from reference TRBV18 and TRBJ2-7, is NAGVMQNPRHLVRRRGQEARLRCSPMKGHSHVYWYRQLPEEGLKFMVYLQKENIIDESGMPKERFSAEFPKEGPSILRIQQVVRGDSAAYFCASSNRLAAYEQYFGPGTRLTVT.

The chain joins TRBV6-1 to TRBJ1-2; 8 nucleotides line up with TRBD1. This CDR3 has 13 amino acids. From germline, CDR1 is MNHNS and CDR2 SASEGT. V dropped 6 bases and J dropped 4; count of bases not matched to a gene: 4. The CDR3 is CASSQDRGYGYTF. The CDR3, as DNA: TGTGCCAGCAGCCAAGACAGGGGCTATGGCTACACCTTC.

This clonotype has just a few counts. This rearrangement joins TRBV12-3 or TRBV12-4 to TRBJ2-2; a weak D match, TRBD2 (5 bases). V was pared by 11 bases and J by 6 bases, with 10 bases between. This CDR3 region has 11 residues. CDR3 loop: CAASEAGELFF. CDR3 DNA: TGTGCCGCCTCGGAGGCCGGGGAGCTGTTTTTT.

In this sample, this clonotype turned up many times. V usage is TRBV5-8 and J usage is TRBJ2-1; D not resolved. V was trimmed by 4 bases and J by 4 bases, leaving 6 bases between them. From germline, CDR1 is SGHTS and CDR2 YDEGEE. The CDR3 sequence is 12 residues long. The CDR3 DNA reads as TGTGCCAGCAGCGTACCTTACAATGAGCAGTTCTTC. Translation gives CASSVPYNEQFF. Filled out from reference TRBV5-8 and TRBJ2-1, the complete variable domain reads EAGVTQSPTHLIKTRGQQATLRCSPISGHTSVYWYQQALGLGLQFLLWYDEGEERNRGNFPPRFSGRQFPNYSSELNVNALELEDSALYLCASSVPYNEQFFGPGTRLTVL.

The chain uses TRBV18 and TRBJ1-5; D is unclear. Germline CDR1 and CDR2: KGHSH and LQKENI. Trimming removed 2 bases at V and 5 bases at J, with 7 bases between. The CDR3 is made up of 13 amino acids. CDR3 DNA sequence: TGTGCCAGCTCACCAACCCCAGATCAGCCCCAGCATTTT. Translating it yields CASSPTPDQPQHF.

The chain has TRBV20-1 and TRBJ2-3; D gene unclear. Trimming pared 6 bases from V and 0 bases from J, leaving 13 bases between. The CDR3 spans 14 residues. CDR1 DFQATT and CDR2 SNEGSKA come from the germline V gene (reference sequence). The CDR3 DNA follows: TGCAGTGCCCCCCGGGTCGGGAGCACAGATACGCAGTATTTT. As protein: CSAPRVGSTDTQYF.

This clonotype was detected only a few times. This chain uses TRBV27 with TRBJ2-5; TRBD2 agrees at 15 bases. This CDR3 region has 18 residues. V shed 4 bases, J shed 1 base, and the junction held 7 bases outside the gene matches. CDR1 and CDR2 from the germline V gene are MNHEY and SMNVEV (reference sequence). The CDR3 here is CASSSAGTSGGPQETQYF. CDR3 bases: TGTGCCAGCAGTTCCGCCGGGACTAGCGGGGGGCCCCAAGAGACCCAGTACTTC.

This clonotype was observed many times. This chain joins TRBV15 and TRBJ2-2; D is possibly TRBD2 (5 bases). Germline CDR1 and CDR2: LNHNV and YYDKDF (reference sequence). The CDR3 totals 16 residues. Trimming removed 1 base from V and 4 bases from J, with 13 bases in between. CDR3 sequence (DNA): TGTGCCACCAGCAGAGTGAGGGAAACGATCACCGGGGAGCTGTTTTTT. Translation gives CATSRVRETITGELFF.

There are many counts of this clonotype. The chain employs TRBV30 and TRBJ1-2; D not certain. The CDR3 runs to 12 residues. V was trimmed by 8 bases and J by 8 bases, leaving 18 bases between them. The V gene's germline CDR1 is GTSNPN and CDR2 SVGIG (reference sequence). The CDR3, as DNA: TGTGCCGGGATGCGAGGGTTTAGGGGCTACACCTTC. Its protein is CAGMRGFRGYTF.

This clonotype has at least ten counts. V is TRBV10-3 and J is TRBJ2-1; 9 nucleotides agree with TRBD1. This CDR3 comprises 13 residues. CDR1 is ENHRY, CDR2 SYGVKD, per germline. J was trimmed by 9 bases and V by 4 bases; bases with no gene match: 4. The CDR3: CAISAGQGGEQFF. Here the CDR3 DNA reads TGTGCCATCAGTGCGGGACAGGGAGGTGAGCAGTTCTTC.

This clonotype was recorded many times. The rearrangement uses TRBV5-1 and TRBJ2-1, with D possibly being TRBD2 (6 bases). V lost 3 bases to trimming and J lost 10 bases, with 14 bases between them. The CDR3 loop spans 13 amino acids. The germline gives CDR1 SGHRS, CDR2 YFSETQ. The CDR3 coding sequence is TGCGCCAGCAGCTCACCTGGGGGAGGCGAGCAGTTCTTC. Its protein is CASSSPGGGEQFF.

At least ten counts were recorded for this clonotype. CDR3 nucleotide sequence: TGCAGTGCTTCCAGACCGGGAGAGACCCAGTACTTC. Its translation: CSASRPGETQYF. The J gene is TRBJ2-5, the V gene TRBV20-1; D not certain. V lost 5 bases to trimming and J lost 4 bases, with 11 bases between them. Looked up from germline, CDR1 is DFQATT and CDR2 is SNEGSKA (reference sequence). There are 12 residues in the CDR3.

This clonotype has a count of ten or more. The DNA for the CDR3 is TGTGCCAGCAGTTTAGGAGGGGCTGGCGGGGAGCTGTTTTTT. Translating gives CASSLGGAGGELFF. This chain links TRBV12-3 or TRBV12-4 with TRBJ2-2; D assignment may be TRBD1 or TRBD2 (5 bases each). Trimming removed 1 base from V and 7 bases from J, with 10 bases in between. The CDR3 has 14 residues.

On this clonotype itself: A much larger clone differs by one base, so this may be a read error. The CDR3 is CSAAGGRQGTQYF. The DNA of the CDR3 is TGCAGTGCTGCGGGAGGCCGACAAGGGACCCAGTACTTC. The chain joins TRBV20-1 to TRBJ2-5, with 8 bases matching TRBD2. The CDR3 runs 13 residues. Germline CDR1 DFQATT, CDR2 SNEGSKA (reference sequence).

This clonotype has a count of ten or more. The V and J genes are TRBV12-3 or TRBV12-4 and TRBJ2-2, with no clear D. The CDR3 totals 13 residues. V lost 7 bases to trimming and J lost 5 bases, with 11 bases between them. The CDR3 region has the DNA TGTGCCAGCACTCTATTATTAACCGGGGAGCTGTTTTTT. Residues: CASTLLLTGELFF.